The 2 T cell receptor beta chains in this list originate from one sample, sequenced in a study of OX40 agonist ivuxolimab in advanced cancers. Library method: the immunoSEQ multiplex PCR assay. What TCRdb holds here is the immuneACCESS table cut down to in-frame rearrangements. Part of the clones is not present; checked against another copy, under half of the missing clones reflect an unresolved V gene, and the others are unexplained. Here the sample has about 84,000 clones; approximately 92% occur a single time. The ten largest make up under 0.25% of the sample. The source was CD4+ or CD8+ T cells sorted from blood, collected in a trial of the OX40 agonist ivuxolimab. These receptors all stem from an adult with an advanced solid tumor such as melanoma, head and neck, liver or kidney cancer.

V is TRBV6-5 and J is TRBJ2-3; D unclear. CDR3 length: 15 residues. Trimming removed 5 bases from V and 1 base from J, with 13 bases in between. Looked up from germline, CDR1 is MNHEY and CDR2 is SVGAGI. Here the CDR3 reads CASSNGWSRTDTQYF. The CDR3 DNA follows: TGTGCCAGCAGTAATGGTTGGAGTCGCACAGATACGCAGTATTTT.

This clone occurred a few times. The chain's CDR3 is CASSPTGPYGYTF. CDR3 in DNA: TGTGCCAGCAGTCCTACAGGGCCCTATGGCTACACCTTC. The chain couples TRBV27 to TRBJ1-2, with D perhaps TRBD1 (6 bases). Trimming shortened V by 5 bases and J by 4 bases, and 11 bases separated the two germline ends. Germline CDR1 is MNHEY and CDR2 is SMNVEV (reference sequence). The CDR3 has 13 residues.